The rows below give T cell receptor beta chains drawn from one sample of a study of CD8+ T cells in alopecia areata. The repertoire was sequenced with immunoSEQ multiplex PCR; TCRdb's copy has only in-frame clones and lacks some. Of around 100,000 clones in the sample, less than 60% were seen once. The input for sequencing was CD4+ T cells sorted from blood, taken at week 24, from a patient treated with tofacitinib. The source is a human donor with alopecia areata. The CDR3 runs from the conserved cysteine through the conserved F or W. D genes are given only for firm matches. Expanded clones are given a class, and other clones once, few, many or no size at all.

v_gene: TRBV18; abundance: few; len: 15; d_gene: .; j_gene: TRBJ1-5; CDR3nt: TGTGCCAGCTCACCAGGGCTACAGAGCAATCAGCCCCAGCATTTT; CDR3aa: CASSPGLQSNQPQHF
v_gene: TRBV29-1; abundance: .; len: 15; d_gene: .; j_gene: TRBJ1-2; CDR3nt: TGCAGCGTTGACATGGGTGGGCCTCCTAACTATGGCTACACCTTC; CDR3aa: CSVDMGGPPNYGYTF
v_gene: TRBV7-9; abundance: .; len: 13; d_gene: .; j_gene: TRBJ1-1; CDR3nt: TGTGCCAGCAGCTTCGGCAGGGATGGTGAAGCTTTCTTT; CDR3aa: CASSFGRDGEAFF
v_gene: TRBV4-1; abundance: .; len: 15; d_gene: .; j_gene: TRBJ2-2; CDR3nt: TGCGCCAGCAGCCATCTCTCAACGAACACCGGGGAGCTGTTTTTT; CDR3aa: CASSHLSTNTGELFF
v_gene: TRBV5-6; abundance: few; len: 16; d_gene: TRBD1; j_gene: TRBJ2-5; CDR3nt: TGTGCCAGCAGCTCGGAAGGACCGGGACAGGGTCTTTCCCAGTACTTC; CDR3aa: CASSSEGPGQGLSQYF
v_gene: TRBV9; abundance: .; len: 16; d_gene: .; j_gene: TRBJ1-6; CDR3nt: TGTGCCAGCAGCGCCACACAGGGTGTCTATAATTCACCCCTCCACTTT; CDR3aa: CASSATQGVYNSPLHF
v_gene: TRBV4-1; abundance: .; len: 13; d_gene: .; j_gene: TRBJ2-3; CDR3nt: TGCGCCAGCAGCCTGAGGGACACAGATACGCAGTATTTT; CDR3aa: CASSLRDTDTQYF
v_gene: TRBV27; abundance: few; len: 16; d_gene: .; j_gene: TRBJ2-3; CDR3nt: TGTGCCAGCAGCCCAACTTTGACAGCCTACACAGATACGCAGTATTTT; CDR3aa: CASSPTLTAYTDTQYF
v_gene: TRBV15; abundance: once; len: 14; d_gene: TRBD1; j_gene: TRBJ1-2; CDR3nt: TGTGCCACCAGCCGGGGACAGGGGGGTTATGGCTACACCTTC; CDR3aa: CATSRGQGGYGYTF
v_gene: TRBV18; abundance: .; len: 15; d_gene: .; j_gene: TRBJ1-5; CDR3nt: TGTGCCAGCTCTGCGGGCAGCAATAGCAATCAGCCCCAGCATTTT; CDR3aa: CASSAGSNSNQPQHF
v_gene: TRBV27; abundance: few; len: 13; d_gene: TRBD1; j_gene: TRBJ2-3; CDR3nt: TGTGCCAGCAAGAGACAGGGAACGGATACGCAGTATTTT; CDR3aa: CASKRQGTDTQYF
v_gene: TRBV7-8; abundance: .; len: 14; d_gene: TRBD1; j_gene: TRBJ1-1; CDR3nt: TGTGCCAGCAGCCCCCGACAGGGGGCCACTGAAGCTTTCTTT; CDR3aa: CASSPRQGATEAFF
v_gene: TRBV5-6; abundance: .; len: 18; d_gene: .; j_gene: TRBJ2-3; CDR3nt: TGTGCCAGCAGCGTGCCGGGGCTCCAACAAACTAGCACAGATACGCAGTATTTT; CDR3aa: CASSVPGLQQTSTDTQYF
v_gene: TRBV7-2; abundance: few; len: 11; d_gene: .; j_gene: TRBJ1-1; CDR3nt: TGTGCCAGCAGCCGAGTATTTGAAGCTTTCTTT; CDR3aa: CASSRVFEAFF
v_gene: TRBV18; abundance: few; len: 13; d_gene: .; j_gene: TRBJ1-1; CDR3nt: TGTGCCAGCTCACCACCGAATGGGGGGCAAGCTTTCTTT; CDR3aa: CASSPPNGGQAFF
v_gene: TRBV30; abundance: few; len: 12; d_gene: .; j_gene: TRBJ2-7; CDR3nt: TGTGCCCTTTCCGGGACCCCCTACGAGCAGTACTTC; CDR3aa: CALSGTPYEQYF
v_gene: TRBV6-5; abundance: .; len: 13; d_gene: .; j_gene: TRBJ1-2; CDR3nt: TGTGCCAGCAGTTACTTGGCGCGGGGTGGCTACACCTTC; CDR3aa: CASSYLARGGYTF
v_gene: TRBV4-3; abundance: once; len: 15; d_gene: .; j_gene: TRBJ2-7; CDR3nt: TGCGCCAGCAGCCAAGAAGGTGACAGGTTATACGAGCAGTACTTC; CDR3aa: CASSQEGDRLYEQYF
v_gene: TRBV29-1; abundance: .; len: 14; d_gene: TRBD1; j_gene: TRBJ2-2; CDR3nt: TGCAGCGTTGAGCGGGACAGGGCCACCGGGGAGCTGTTTTTT; CDR3aa: CSVERDRATGELFF
v_gene: TRBV7-9; abundance: .; len: 13; d_gene: TRBD2; j_gene: TRBJ2-1; CDR3nt: TGTGCCAGCAGCTCGACCGGGACTAGCGAGCAGTTCTTC; CDR3aa: CASSSTGTSEQFF
v_gene: TRBV2; abundance: .; len: 12; d_gene: .; j_gene: TRBJ1-4; CDR3nt: TGTGCCAGCAGTGAAGGGCAGTATAAACTGTTTTTT; CDR3aa: CASSEGQYKLFF
v_gene: TRBV7-9; abundance: .; len: 15; d_gene: TRBD1; j_gene: TRBJ2-3; CDR3nt: TGTGCCAGCAGTCCCCTACAGGGGTTGGGGGATACGCAGTATTTT; CDR3aa: CASSPLQGLGDTQYF
v_gene: TRBV7-8; abundance: .; len: 15; d_gene: .; j_gene: TRBJ2-6; CDR3nt: TGTGCCAGCAGCTTAGGGGGACCTGGGGCCAACGTCCTGACTTTC; CDR3aa: CASSLGGPGANVLTF
v_gene: TRBV2; abundance: .; len: 14; d_gene: .; j_gene: TRBJ2-7; CDR3nt: TGTGCCAGCAGGTTAGCGGTGCCCTCCTACGAGCAGTACTTC; CDR3aa: CASRLAVPSYEQYF
v_gene: TRBV4-3; abundance: .; len: 16; d_gene: TRBD1; j_gene: TRBJ2-7; CDR3nt: TGCGCCAGCAGCCAAGGGACAGGAGGTCATCCCTACGAGCAGTACTTC; CDR3aa: CASSQGTGGHPYEQYF
v_gene: TRBV5-1; abundance: few; len: 19; d_gene: .; j_gene: TRBJ2-3; CDR3nt: TGCGCCAGCAGCTCCCCCACTGATAATGACGGCCTAGGCACAGATACGCAGTATTTT; CDR3aa: CASSSPTDNDGLGTDTQYF
v_gene: TRBV2; abundance: few; len: 14; d_gene: .; j_gene: TRBJ1-2; CDR3nt: TGTGCCAGCAGTGAACAGGGGCCTAACTATGGCTACACCTTC; CDR3aa: CASSEQGPNYGYTF
v_gene: TRBV6-5; abundance: .; len: 11; d_gene: .; j_gene: TRBJ2-5; CDR3nt: TGTGCCAGCAGTTACTGGGAGACCCAGTACTTC; CDR3aa: CASSYWETQYF
v_gene: TRBV27; abundance: once; len: 13; d_gene: .; j_gene: TRBJ1-4; CDR3nt: TGTGCCAGCAGTTTGAGGTCCCGTGAAAAACTGTTTTTT; CDR3aa: CASSLRSREKLFF
v_gene: TRBV15; abundance: .; len: 14; d_gene: TRBD1; j_gene: TRBJ2-2; CDR3nt: TGTGCCACAAGGGACAGGATTAACACCGGGGAGCTGTTTTTT; CDR3aa: CATRDRINTGELFF
v_gene: TRBV6-5; abundance: few; len: 13; d_gene: .; j_gene: TRBJ1-2; CDR3nt: TGTGCCAGCAGTTACTCGGCAGGGAATGGCTACACCTTC; CDR3aa: CASSYSAGNGYTF
v_gene: TRBV30; abundance: .; len: 13; d_gene: TRBD1; j_gene: TRBJ1-2; CDR3nt: TGTGCCTGGAGTGCCGATTGGACAGGGGGCTACACCTTC; CDR3aa: CAWSADWTGGYTF
v_gene: TRBV6-5; abundance: .; len: 15; d_gene: .; j_gene: TRBJ2-5; CDR3nt: TGTGCCAGCAGCCTCGGACGAAAGTTGGTCGAGACCCAGTACTTC; CDR3aa: CASSLGRKLVETQYF
v_gene: TRBV30; abundance: .; len: 13; d_gene: TRBD1; j_gene: TRBJ2-5; CDR3nt: TGTGCCTGGAGTCGGGACAGCCAAGAGACCCAGTACTTC; CDR3aa: CAWSRDSQETQYF
v_gene: TRBV2; abundance: .; len: 11; d_gene: .; j_gene: TRBJ1-2; CDR3nt: TGTGCCAGCGGAGAAAACTATGGCTACACCTTC; CDR3aa: CASGENYGYTF
v_gene: TRBV4-2; abundance: .; len: 16; d_gene: .; j_gene: TRBJ1-5; CDR3nt: TGTGCCAGCAGCCAAGATGTCGGGGAGCGGAGTCAGCCCCAGCATTTT; CDR3aa: CASSQDVGERSQPQHF